These T cell receptor beta chains were read from a single sample in a study of T cell clonotyping in hematopoietic cell transplantation. TCRdb keeps only in-frame clones here, not all; method: immunoSEQ multiplex PCR. Of some 18,000 clones in the sample, roughly 82% were seen once. The specimen was peripheral blood mononuclear cells, collected before stem cell transplant. These receptors all come from a man aged 50-59 years with acute myeloid leukemia. Some clones in this sample may be carry-over from other donors' samples. Each CDR3 is given with its conserved first and last residue. D genes are given only for firm matches. Not every row has a clone size; where given, it reads once, few, many or a size class.

clone size	D gene	J gene	V gene	CDR3 DNA	CDR3 protein
NA	TRBD1	TRBJ2-7	TRBV4-1	TGCGCCAGCAGCCGAGGGACAGGGGTTCTCTACGAGCAGTACTTC	CASSRGTGVLYEQYF
NA	TRBD2	TRBJ2-1	TRBV6-6	TGTGCCAGCAGCGGCAGCGGGGGGGCACATGAGCAGTTCTTC	CASSGSGGAHEQFF
NA	TRBD1	TRBJ2-7	TRBV5-8	TGTGCCAGCAGCTTGAGGGGGACAGGGAGGTACGAGCAGTACTTC	CASSLRGTGRYEQYF
NA	NA	TRBJ1-5	TRBV4-3	TGCGCCAGCAGCCAAGATATGGGGGTTTATGGGCCCCAGCATTTT	CASSQDMGVYGPQHF
NA	NA	TRBJ2-3	TRBV28	TGTGCCAGCGGGCAAAGGAGGTTAGAAGATACGCAGTATTTT	CASGQRRLEDTQYF
NA	TRBD1	TRBJ1-6	TRBV6-6	TGTGCCAGCAGCCCTAACAGGGGTTCACCCCTCCACTTT	CASSPNRGSPLHF
few	TRBD2	TRBJ2-2	TRBV14	TGTGCCAGCAGCCTCGGGACTAGCTTCGGGGAGCTGTTTTTT	CASSLGTSFGELFF
few	NA	TRBJ1-2	TRBV19	TGTGCCAGTAGTATTCAGGGTCGTATAACCACCGAGAACTATGGCTACACCTTC	CASSIQGRITTENYGYTF
NA	TRBD1	TRBJ2-6	TRBV5-4	TGTGCCAGCCTAGACCGGGACAGGGGTCTCTCTGGGGCCAACGTCCTGACTTTC	CASLDRDRGLSGANVLTF
NA	TRBD2	TRBJ2-3	TRBV4-1	TGCGCCAGCAGCCACCCCTCCCTCCTAGCGGGGGGATTGAGGTCAGATACGCAGTATTTT	CASSHPSLLAGGLRSDTQYF
few	NA	TRBJ1-5	TRBV19	TGTGCCAGTAGTAAGGCGGCCTCTAATCAGCCCCAGCATTTT	CASSKAASNQPQHF
NA	NA	TRBJ1-5	TRBV6-5	TGTGCCAGCTCCCCCAGGGACCAGCCCCAGCATTTT	CASSPRDQPQHF
NA	NA	TRBJ2-5	TRBV7-6	TGTGCCAGCAGCTTAGAACTGGGGCAGTACCAAGAGACCCAGTACTTC	CASSLELGQYQETQYF
NA	NA	TRBJ2-2	TRBV28	TGTGCCAGCAGTTTAATGGGGGCCGGGGAGCTGTTTTTT	CASSLMGAGELFF
NA	TRBD1	TRBJ1-5	TRBV29-1	TGCAGCGTTGAAGACCCGGACAGGGCTTTAGCCCAGCATTTT	CSVEDPDRALAQHF
NA	TRBD2	TRBJ2-1	TRBV4-3	TGCGCCAGCAGCCAAGATGTGGAGCGGGGGCGCGTCGATGAGCAGTTCTTC	CASSQDVERGRVDEQFF
NA	NA	TRBJ1-2	TRBV7-9	TGTGCCAGCAGCCTCTGGGGCTACACCTTC	CASSLWGYTF
NA	NA	TRBJ1-5	TRBV5-1	TGCGCCAGCAGCTTGGACCCGGGGGCCAATCAGCCCCAGCATTTT	CASSLDPGANQPQHF
NA	NA	TRBJ2-2	TRBV11-2	TGTGCCAGCAGCTTAGGCTCCGGGGAGCTGTTTTTT	CASSLGSGELFF
NA	NA	TRBJ1-2	TRBV5-1	TGCGCCAGCAGCTTGGCGGACAACTATGGCTACACCTTC	CASSLADNYGYTF
NA	NA	TRBJ1-1	TRBV28	TGTGCCAGCAGTTTAGGGGGAAACGGGGAAGCTTTCTTT	CASSLGGNGEAFF
NA	NA	TRBJ1-1	TRBV4-3	TGCGCCAGCAGCCAAGCAGCGGCGGGACCGACGTATTTCTTT	CASSQAAAGPTYFF
NA	NA	TRBJ1-1	TRBV7-2	TGTGCCAGCAGCTTAGTGGCAGGATTAAGCACTGAAGCTTTCTTT	CASSLVAGLSTEAFF
NA	NA	TRBJ2-5	TRBV10-2	TGCGCCAGCAGTGATCCGGGGGCTGGGGTGAAAGAGACCCAGTACTTC	CASSDPGAGVKETQYF
NA	NA	TRBJ2-3	TRBV28	TGTGCCAGCAGTTTAAGGCTAGATACGCAGTATTTT	CASSLRLDTQYF
NA	NA	TRBJ2-7	TRBV6-1	TGTGCCAGCAGTGAAGCTGGGATCTACGAGCAGTACTTC	CASSEAGIYEQYF
once	NA	TRBJ2-5	TRBV15	TGTGCCACCAGCAGAGGGGGACAAGAGACCCAGTACTTC	CATSRGGQETQYF
few	NA	TRBJ1-5	TRBV5-1	TGCGCCAGCAGTATGGGGGCTGAGGGTCAGCCCCAGCATTTT	CASSMGAEGQPQHF
NA	NA	TRBJ2-2	TRBV9	TGTGCCAGCAACTTCGGGGTTAACACCGGGGAGCTGTTTTTT	CASNFGVNTGELFF
once	TRBD2	TRBJ2-3	TRBV6-1	TGTGCCAGCAGTTTACAGCGGGGTAGCACAGATACGCAGTATTTT	CASSLQRGSTDTQYF
NA	NA	TRBJ1-6	TRBV7-8	TGTGCCAGCAGCTTCCTCTCAGGGGTAACCTATAATTCACCCCTCCACTTT	CASSFLSGVTYNSPLHF
NA	NA	TRBJ2-5	TRBV4-1	TGCGCCAGCAGCCAAGCCCCCCAGGTTCGGGAGACCCAGTACTTC	CASSQAPQVRETQYF